This record covers a single T cell receptor beta chain. Its target is unknown. Terminally differentiated effector memory CD45RA+ cells were excluded from the naive CD8 cells, which were CD45RO-negative and positively selected for CCR7. The record originates from a study of shared clonotypes between healthy human individuals. Clones were read by immunoSEQ multiplex PCR, and TCRdb kept only the in-frame ones, dropping some. Among roughly 2.1 million clones, roughly 91% were seen once, and the ten largest hold roughly 1.7%. Study observations and caveats: Among the subsets, naive ones generally showed larger estimated richness than memory ones.

Germline CDR1 reads SGHAT; CDR2 reads FQNNGV. The trim removed 0 bases at V and 2 bases at J, leaving 4 bases unmatched. CDR3 length equals 16 residues. This chain joins TRBV11-2 and TRBJ2-1; 7 bases fit TRBD2. Sequencing input: naive CD8+ T cells from PBMCs. This clonotype originated in a man between 18 and 35 years old in good health. Some clones in this sample may be carry-over from other donors' samples. The CDR3 DNA sequence: TGTGCCAGCAGCTTAGAAGGCGGGAGCCCCTACAATGAGCAGTTCTTC. Its protein product is CASSLEGGSPYNEQFF. Using reference TRBV11-2 and TRBJ2-1 for the parts outside the CDR3, the full variable domain is EAGVAQSPRYKIIEKRQSVAFWCNPISGHATLYWYQQILGQGPKLLIQFQNNGVVDDSQLPKDRFSAERLKGVDSTLKIQPAKLEDSAVYLCASSLEGGSPYNEQFFGPGTRLTVL.